Listed below are T cell receptor beta chains from one sample, sequenced in a study of CD8 T cells in Susac syndrome. TCRdb reprocessed the immunoSEQ multiplex PCR reads with MiXCR, giving one entry per CDR3 protein. Among more than 75,000 distinct CDR3 sequences listed, 94% were seen once. Sequences were obtained from CD8+ T cells from PBMCs. The receptors stem from a human donor in good health. CDR3s include the opening cysteine and the closing phenylalanine or tryptophan.

J | V | CDR3
TRBJ2-7 | TRBV5-1 | CASSLAEGPYEQYF
TRBJ2-1 | TRBV20-1 | CSAKTVRDYTSYNEQFF
TRBJ2-1 | TRBV20-1 | CSALAPYNEQFF
TRBJ1-5 | TRBV24-1 | CATSVAASNQPQHF
TRBJ2-1 | TRBV27 | CASSRTSGGSNEQFF
TRBJ2-1 | TRBV2 | CASKGAGVYNEQFF
TRBJ1-1 | TRBV29-1 | CSAVPRQGFTEAFF
TRBJ1-6 | TRBV6-4 | CASSEGAPSPLHF
TRBJ1-2 | TRBV29-1 | CSVPGPPDGYTF
TRBJ1-1 | TRBV6-2/TRBV6-3 | CASSFVRRDEAFF
TRBJ2-7 | TRBV7-9 | CASSLATDEQYF
TRBJ2-2 | TRBV29-1 | CSGLSQGTTGELFF
TRBJ1-5 | TRBV4-1 | CASSQEGADYQPQHF
TRBJ2-1 | TRBV29-1 | CSVDHLGNEQFF
TRBJ2-7 | TRBV7-2 | CAIKTLRPKQGYEQYF
TRBJ1-5 | TRBV6-6 | CASTYVGGYAGQPQHF
TRBJ2-6 | TRBV9 | CASHPNQGVIAGANVLTF
TRBJ2-7 | TRBV9 | CASSLLEVNYEQYF
TRBJ2-3 | TRBV9 | CASSPSGGTQYF
TRBJ1-2 | TRBV7-9 | CARVQGGPHGYTF
TRBJ2-7 | TRBV4-1 | CASSHPGQGTYEQYF
TRBJ1-1 | TRBV4-1 | CASRISQGALGTFF
TRBJ1-1 | TRBV10-2 | CASSDQGPEAFF
TRBJ2-6 | TRBV4-3 | CASSQVCPGDRLSGANVLTF
TRBJ1-1 | TRBV5-1 | CASSEYRGRGTEAFF
TRBJ2-5 | TRBV6-4 | CASSDSIGETQYF
TRBJ1-1 | TRBV5-4 | CASSLASRTEAFF
TRBJ1-2 | TRBV3-1 | CASSQFQGERYGYTF
TRBJ1-1 | TRBV7-8 | CASSQPRVRNGMNTEAFF
TRBJ2-1 | TRBV20-1 | CSATTGTAYNEQFF
TRBJ1-2 | TRBV4-1 | CASSLIPGENDGYTF
TRBJ2-1 | TRBV29-1 | CSAGQDGMSGRANEQFF
TRBJ2-5 | TRBV7-6 | CASSYSTGYQETQYF
TRBJ2-5 | TRBV5-5 | CASSRLAGDQETQYF
TRBJ2-2 | TRBV30 | CAWKQETGELFF
TRBJ2-1 | TRBV4-1 | CASSQRGAPSGEQFF